Sequencing of this T cell receptor beta chain was carried out in a study of blood T cell repertoires in COVID-19. Enrolled through a virtual design, the participants were between roughly 18 and 100 years of age and came from some 25 US areas. The CDR3 length is 17 residues. Trimming removed 5 bases at V and 3 bases at J, with 23 bases between. Germline CDR1 is SGHTA and CDR2 is FQGNSA. Profiled with immunoSEQ multiplex PCR; TCRdb holds only in-frame clones, not every one. The table records over 350,000 clones, roughly 89% of them present only once. This sequence originates from a woman between 50 and 59 years old who had recovered from COVID-19. The chain is built from TRBV7-2 and TRBJ2-7; no definite D call. Material: PBMCs or T cells enriched from blood (not recorded which). CDR3 sequence reads: CASSGGDRISDVYEQYF. CDR3 DNA: TGTGCCAGCAGCGGCGGAGATCGGATTTCCGATGTCTACGAGCAGTACTTC.